This TCR beta chain was profiled in a study of blood T cell repertoires in COVID-19. The overall study: COVID-19 samples from acute and convalescent phases originated in the United States, Italy and Spain. PBMCs, B-cell-depleted T cells, or T cells provided the cDNA or gDNA that made up the material.

Per the study methods: Estimation of nucleated cell counts was performed using reference gene primer amplification. Data came from immunoSEQ multiplex PCR; TCRdb stores just in-frame clones and leaves some out. Clone size and the V and J calls come from that table; the DNA yielded D and trimming. The sample includes roughly 290,000 clones, roughly 89% of them seen just once. From germline, CDR1 is MNHEY and CDR2 SVGAGI. The V end was cut by 9 bases, the J end by 3 bases, with 14 bases between. This CDR3 contains 13 residues. The V and J genes are TRBV6-5 and TRBJ1-1; maybe TRBD1 (6 bases). The clonotype comes from a man between 25 and 39 years old with acute or convalescent COVID-19. Source material: peripheral blood. The CDR3 here is CASIGQWHTEAFF. In nucleotides, the CDR3 is TGTGCCAGTATCGGACAGTGGCACACTGAAGCTTTCTTT.